This TCR beta chain comes out of a study of blood T cell repertoires in COVID-19. Here immunoSEQ multiplex PCR was the method, and the copy in TCRdb shows in-frame clones only, minus some. The sample lists about 200,000 clones, roughly 89% seen once, with almost 4% in the top ten. Trimming took 5 bases from V and 3 from J, leaving 16 bases between them. CDR1 SEHNR and CDR2 FQNEAQ come from the germline V gene (reference sequence). CDR3 length: 16 amino acids. At least ten counts were recorded for this clone. The sample consisted of PBMCs or T cells enriched from blood (not recorded which). The J gene is TRBJ1-4, the V gene TRBV7-9; no definite D call. This receptor was obtained from a woman aged 30 to 39 with acute COVID-19. CDR3 nucleotides: TGTGCCAGCAGCACCACTCTGGGCCAGCCTAATGAAAAACTGTTTTTT. Amino acids: CASSTTLGQPNEKLFF.